At least ten counts were recorded for the clone carrying this T cell receptor (beta chain). The antigen remains unidentified. This sample stems from a study of T cells in Graves' hyperthyroidism and ophthalmopathy. Study outcomes and limitations: In validation, the model predicted ophthalmopathy. These predictions came a median approximately 5.9 months before onset.

Amplified TCR beta CDR3 regions came from RNA transcripts. The study used the HTBI primer set for a first-round RT-PCR of the TCR CDR3. One entry per CDR3 protein, called by TCRdb with MiXCR from the multiplex PCR reads. The sample gives roughly 330,000 distinct CDR3 sequences, roughly 15% of which show up once; around a third is in the top ten. Sequencing was performed on blood. This TCR was sampled from a man aged 30-40 years with Graves' hyperthyroidism.

As DNA, the CDR3 is TGTGCCAGCTCACCAAGTCCCAGTGTCGGAAACACCATATATTTT. The encoded protein is CASSPSPSVGNTIYF. The gene calls are TRBV18 and TRBJ1-3; no clear D. Trimming removed 2 bases from V and 4 bases from J, with 12 bases in between. CDR1 is KGHSH, CDR2 LQKENI, per germline. The CDR3 runs 15 residues.